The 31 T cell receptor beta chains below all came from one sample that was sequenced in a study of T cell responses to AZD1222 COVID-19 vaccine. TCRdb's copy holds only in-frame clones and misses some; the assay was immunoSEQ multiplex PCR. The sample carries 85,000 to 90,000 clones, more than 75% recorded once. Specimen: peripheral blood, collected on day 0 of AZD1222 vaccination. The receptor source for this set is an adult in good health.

DNA for the CDR3: TGTGCCAGCAGTGACTCGAGTCGTGGCAGGGCGAGGGGCTACACCTTC. Translation: CASSDSSRGRARGYTF. The chain combines TRBV6-4 with TRBJ1-2; maybe TRBD1 (5 bases). V dropped 0 bases and J dropped 8 bases, with 19 bases sitting between them. Germline-derived CDR1 and CDR2 are MRHNA and SNTAGT. The CDR3 is 16 amino acids.

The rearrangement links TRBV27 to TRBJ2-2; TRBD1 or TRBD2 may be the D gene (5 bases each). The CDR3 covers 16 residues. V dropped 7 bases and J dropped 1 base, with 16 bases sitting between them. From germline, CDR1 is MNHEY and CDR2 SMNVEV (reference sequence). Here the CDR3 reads CASTPGGYRNTGELFF. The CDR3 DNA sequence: TGTGCCAGCACCCCTGGGGGTTACCGGAACACCGGGGAGCTGTTTTTT.

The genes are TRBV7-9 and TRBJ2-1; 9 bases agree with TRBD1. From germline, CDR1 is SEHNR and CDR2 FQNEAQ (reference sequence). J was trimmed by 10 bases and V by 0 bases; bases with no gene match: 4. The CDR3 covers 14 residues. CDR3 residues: CASSLAQGAKEQFF. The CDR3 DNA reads TGTGCCAGCAGCTTAGCACAGGGGGCTAAGGAGCAGTTCTTC.

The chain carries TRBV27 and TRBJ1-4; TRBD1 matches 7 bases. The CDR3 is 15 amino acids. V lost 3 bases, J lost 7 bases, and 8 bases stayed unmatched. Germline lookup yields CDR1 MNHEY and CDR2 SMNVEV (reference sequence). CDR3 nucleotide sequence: TGTGCCAGCAGTTTCGACAGGGTTGGAGGTGAAAAACTGTTTTTT. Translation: CASSFDRVGGEKLFF. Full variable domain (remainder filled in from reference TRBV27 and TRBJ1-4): EAQVTQNPRYLITVTGKKLTVTCSQNMNHEYMSWYRQDPGLGLRQIYYSMNVEVTDKGDVPEGYKVSRKEKRNFPLILESPSPNQTSLYFCASSFDRVGGEKLFFGSGTQLSVL.

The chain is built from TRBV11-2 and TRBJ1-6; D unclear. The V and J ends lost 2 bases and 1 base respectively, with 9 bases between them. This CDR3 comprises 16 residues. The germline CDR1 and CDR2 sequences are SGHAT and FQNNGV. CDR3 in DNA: TGTGCCAGCAGCTTACAGACGGAGTCCTATAATTCACCCCTCCACTTT. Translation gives CASSLQTESYNSPLHF.

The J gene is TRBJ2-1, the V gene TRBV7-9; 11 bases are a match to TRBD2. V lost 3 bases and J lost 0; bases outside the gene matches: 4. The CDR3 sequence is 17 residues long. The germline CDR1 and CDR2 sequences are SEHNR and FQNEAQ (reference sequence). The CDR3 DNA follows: TGTGCCAGCAGCTTCACTAGCGGGGGAAGCTCCTACAATGAGCAGTTCTTC. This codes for CASSFTSGGSSYNEQFF.

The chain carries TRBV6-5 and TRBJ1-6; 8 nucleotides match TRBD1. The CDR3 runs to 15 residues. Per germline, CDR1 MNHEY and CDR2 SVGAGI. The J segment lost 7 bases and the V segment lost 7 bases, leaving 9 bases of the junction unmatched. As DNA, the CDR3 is TGTGCCAGCATAGTAAATGGACAGGGAAATTCACCCCTCCACTTT. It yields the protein CASIVNGQGNSPLHF.

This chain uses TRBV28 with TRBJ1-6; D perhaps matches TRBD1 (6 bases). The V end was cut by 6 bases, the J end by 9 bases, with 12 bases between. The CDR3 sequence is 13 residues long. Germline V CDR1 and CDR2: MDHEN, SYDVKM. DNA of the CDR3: TGTGCCAGCAGCATACAGGGCGGTTCACCCCTCCACTTT. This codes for CASSIQGGSPLHF.

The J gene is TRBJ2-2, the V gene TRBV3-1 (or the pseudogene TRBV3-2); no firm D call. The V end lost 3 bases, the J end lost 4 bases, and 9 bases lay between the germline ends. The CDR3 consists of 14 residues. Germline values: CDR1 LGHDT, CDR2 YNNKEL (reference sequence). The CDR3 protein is CASSHQQITGELFF. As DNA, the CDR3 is TGTGCCAGCAGCCACCAACAGATCACCGGGGAGCTGTTTTTT.

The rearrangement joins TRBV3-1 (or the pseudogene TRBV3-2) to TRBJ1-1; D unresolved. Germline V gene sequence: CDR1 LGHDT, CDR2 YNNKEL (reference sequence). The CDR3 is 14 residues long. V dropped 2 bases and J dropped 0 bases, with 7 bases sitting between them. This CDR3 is CASSQSLMNTEAFF. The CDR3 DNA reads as TGTGCCAGCAGCCAAAGCCTCATGAACACTGAAGCTTTCTTT.

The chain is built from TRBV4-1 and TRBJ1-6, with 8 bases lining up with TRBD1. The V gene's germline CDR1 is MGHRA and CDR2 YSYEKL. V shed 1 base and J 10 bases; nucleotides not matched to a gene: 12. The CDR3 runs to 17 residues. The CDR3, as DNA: TGCGCCAGCAGCCAAGGGACAGGGAAAGGGTTTGGGTCACCCCTCCACTTT. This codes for CASSQGTGKGFGSPLHF.

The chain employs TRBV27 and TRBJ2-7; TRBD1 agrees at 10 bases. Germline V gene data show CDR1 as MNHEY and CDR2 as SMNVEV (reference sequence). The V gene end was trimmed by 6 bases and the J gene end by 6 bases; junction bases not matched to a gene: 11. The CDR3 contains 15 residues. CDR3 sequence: CASRQTGTGVSEQYF. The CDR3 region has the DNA TGTGCCAGCAGACAAACCGGGACAGGGGTATCCGAGCAGTACTTC.

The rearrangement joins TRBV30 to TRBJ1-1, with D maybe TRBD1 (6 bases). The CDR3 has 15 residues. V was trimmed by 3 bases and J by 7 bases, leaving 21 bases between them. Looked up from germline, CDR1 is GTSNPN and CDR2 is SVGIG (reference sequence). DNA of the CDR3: TGTGCCTGGAGCGGCCCCCCCAGGGGTTTGGGTGAAGCTTTCTTT. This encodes CAWSGPPRGLGEAFF. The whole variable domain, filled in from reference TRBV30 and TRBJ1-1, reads SQTIHQWPATLVQPVGSPLSLECTVEGTSNPNLYWYRQAAGRGLQLLFYSVGIGQISSEVPQNLSASRPQDRQFILSSKKLLLSDSGFYLCAWSGPPRGLGEAFFGQGTRLTVV.

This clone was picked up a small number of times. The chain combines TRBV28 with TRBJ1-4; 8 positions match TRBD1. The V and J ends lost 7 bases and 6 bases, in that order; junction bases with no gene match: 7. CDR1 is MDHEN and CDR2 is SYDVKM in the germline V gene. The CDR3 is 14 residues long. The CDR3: CASTPGTGHEKLFF. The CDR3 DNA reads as TGTGCCAGCACCCCCGGGACAGGACATGAAAAACTGTTTTTT.

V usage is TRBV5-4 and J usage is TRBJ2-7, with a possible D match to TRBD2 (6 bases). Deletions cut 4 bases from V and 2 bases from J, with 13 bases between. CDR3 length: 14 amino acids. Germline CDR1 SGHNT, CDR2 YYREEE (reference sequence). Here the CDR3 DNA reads TGTGCCAGCAGCCCCGGCCGCGGGGCCTACGAGCAGTACTTC. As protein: CASSPGRGAYEQYF. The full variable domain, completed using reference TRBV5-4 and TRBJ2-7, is ETGVTQSPTHLIKTRGQQVTLRCSSQSGHNTVSWYQQALGQGPQFIFQYYREEENGRGNFPPRFSGLQFPNYSSELNVNALELDDSALYLCASSPGRGAYEQYFGPGTRLTVT.

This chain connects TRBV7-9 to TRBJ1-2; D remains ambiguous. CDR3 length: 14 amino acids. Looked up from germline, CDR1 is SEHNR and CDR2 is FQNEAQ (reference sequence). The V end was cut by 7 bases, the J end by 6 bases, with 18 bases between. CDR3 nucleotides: TGTGCCAGCACCCCACGTGTGTTGAATGATGGCTACACCTTC. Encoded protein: CASTPRVLNDGYTF.

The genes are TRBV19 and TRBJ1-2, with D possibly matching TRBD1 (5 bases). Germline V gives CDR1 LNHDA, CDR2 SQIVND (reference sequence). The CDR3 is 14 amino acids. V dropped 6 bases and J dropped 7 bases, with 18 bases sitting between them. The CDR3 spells CASSPEQAVGGYTF. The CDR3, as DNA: TGTGCCAGTAGCCCCGAACAGGCGGTGGGTGGCTACACCTTC.

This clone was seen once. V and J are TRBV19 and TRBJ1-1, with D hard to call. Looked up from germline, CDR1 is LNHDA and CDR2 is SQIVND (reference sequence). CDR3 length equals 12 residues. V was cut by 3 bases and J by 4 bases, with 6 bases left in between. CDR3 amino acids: CASSILGTEAFF. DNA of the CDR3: TGTGCCAGTAGTATCCTTGGCACTGAAGCTTTCTTT.

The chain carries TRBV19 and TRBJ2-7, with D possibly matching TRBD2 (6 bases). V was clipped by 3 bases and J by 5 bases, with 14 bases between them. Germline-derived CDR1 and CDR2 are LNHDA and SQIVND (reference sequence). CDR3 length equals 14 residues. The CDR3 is CASSIRGSPNEQYF. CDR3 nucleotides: TGTGCCAGTAGTATTCGGGGGAGTCCCAACGAGCAGTACTTC.

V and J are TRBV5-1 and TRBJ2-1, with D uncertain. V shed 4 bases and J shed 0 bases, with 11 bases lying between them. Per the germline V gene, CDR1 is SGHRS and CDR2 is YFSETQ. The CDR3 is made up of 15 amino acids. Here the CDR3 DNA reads TGCGCCAGCAGCATCCGAGTAAGCTCCTACAATGAGCAGTTCTTC. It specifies CASSIRVSSYNEQFF.

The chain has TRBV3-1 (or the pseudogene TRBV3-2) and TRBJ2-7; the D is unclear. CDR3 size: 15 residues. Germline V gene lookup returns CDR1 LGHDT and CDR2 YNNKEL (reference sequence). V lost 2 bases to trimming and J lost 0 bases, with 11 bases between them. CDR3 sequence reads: CASSQLTGNSYEQYF. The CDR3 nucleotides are TGTGCCAGCAGCCAATTAACGGGTAACTCCTACGAGCAGTACTTC.

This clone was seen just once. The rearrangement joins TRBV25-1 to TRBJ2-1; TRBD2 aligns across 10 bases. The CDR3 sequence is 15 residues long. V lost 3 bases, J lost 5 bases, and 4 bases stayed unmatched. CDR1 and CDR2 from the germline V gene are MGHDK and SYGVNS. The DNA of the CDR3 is TGTGCCAGCAGTGACCCGAGCGGGGGGGACAATGAGCAGTTCTTC. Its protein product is CASSDPSGGDNEQFF.

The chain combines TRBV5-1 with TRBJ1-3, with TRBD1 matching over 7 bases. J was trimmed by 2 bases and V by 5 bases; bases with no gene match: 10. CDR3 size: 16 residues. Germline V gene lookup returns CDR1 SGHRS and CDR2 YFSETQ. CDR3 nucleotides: TGCGCCAGCAGTCGGAGCCAACAGGGGACTGGAAACACCATATATTTT. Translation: CASSRSQQGTGNTIYF.

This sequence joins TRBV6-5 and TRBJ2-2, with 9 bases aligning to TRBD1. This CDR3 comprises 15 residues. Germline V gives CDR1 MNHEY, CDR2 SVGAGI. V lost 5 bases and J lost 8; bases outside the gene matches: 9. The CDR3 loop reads CASSTNPGQGGELFF. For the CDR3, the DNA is TGTGCCAGCAGTACTAATCCGGGACAGGGAGGGGAGCTGTTTTTT.

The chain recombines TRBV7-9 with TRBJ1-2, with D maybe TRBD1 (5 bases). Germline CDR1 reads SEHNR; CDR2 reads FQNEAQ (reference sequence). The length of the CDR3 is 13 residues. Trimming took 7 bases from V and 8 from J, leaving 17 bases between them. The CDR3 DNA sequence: TGTGCCAGCAACCATCAGGGTTTAAGCGGCTACACCTTC. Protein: CASNHQGLSGYTF.

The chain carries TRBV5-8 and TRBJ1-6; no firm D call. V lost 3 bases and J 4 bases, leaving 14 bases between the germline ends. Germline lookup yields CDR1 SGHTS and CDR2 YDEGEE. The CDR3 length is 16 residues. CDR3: CASSSVGGAYNSPLHF. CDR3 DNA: TGTGCCAGCAGCTCGGTCGGAGGAGCTTATAATTCACCCCTCCACTTT. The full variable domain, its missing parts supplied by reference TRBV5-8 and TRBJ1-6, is EAGVTQSPTHLIKTRGQQATLRCSPISGHTSVYWYQQALGLGLQFLLWYDEGEERNRGNFPPRFSGRQFPNYSSELNVNALELEDSALYLCASSSVGGAYNSPLHFGNGTRLTVT.

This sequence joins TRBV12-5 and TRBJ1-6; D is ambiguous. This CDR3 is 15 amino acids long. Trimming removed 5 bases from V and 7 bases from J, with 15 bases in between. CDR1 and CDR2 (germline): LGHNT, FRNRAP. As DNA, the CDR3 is TGTGCTAGTGGTCTCCTGTCGGCGCCGAATTCACCCCTCCACTTT. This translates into CASGLLSAPNSPLHF.

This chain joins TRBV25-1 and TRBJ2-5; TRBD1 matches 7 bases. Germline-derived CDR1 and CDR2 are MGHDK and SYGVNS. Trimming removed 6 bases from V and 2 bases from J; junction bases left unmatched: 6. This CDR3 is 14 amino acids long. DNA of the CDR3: TGTGCCAGCAGCGGACCGGGACAGCAAGAGACCCAGTACTTC. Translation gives CASSGPGQQETQYF.

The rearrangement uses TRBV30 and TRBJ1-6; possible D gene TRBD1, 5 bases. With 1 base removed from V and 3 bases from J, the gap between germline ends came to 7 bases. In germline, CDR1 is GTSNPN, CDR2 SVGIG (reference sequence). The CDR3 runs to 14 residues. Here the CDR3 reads CAWSGGSYNSPLHF. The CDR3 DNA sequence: TGTGCCTGGAGTGGGGGGAGCTATAATTCACCCCTCCACTTT.

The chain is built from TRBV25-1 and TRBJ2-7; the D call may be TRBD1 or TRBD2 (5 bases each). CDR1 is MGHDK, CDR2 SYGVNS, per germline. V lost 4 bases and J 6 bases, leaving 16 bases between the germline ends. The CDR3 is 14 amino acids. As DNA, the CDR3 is TGTGCCAGCAGTGCGAGGGGTAGCCCCGCCGAGCAGTACTTC. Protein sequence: CASSARGSPAEQYF.

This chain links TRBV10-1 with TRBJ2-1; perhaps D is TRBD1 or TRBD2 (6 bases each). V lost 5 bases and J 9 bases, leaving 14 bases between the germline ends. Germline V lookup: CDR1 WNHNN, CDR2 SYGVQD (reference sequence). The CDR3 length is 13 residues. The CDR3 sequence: CASSRTGASEQFF. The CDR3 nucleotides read TGCGCCAGCAGTAGGACGGGGGCAAGTGAGCAGTTCTTC.